The next 29 T cell receptor beta chains were all read from a single sample in a study of blood T cell repertoires in COVID-19. Method: immunoSEQ multiplex PCR; TCRdb's copy keeps in-frame clones and lacks some. Seen here are 300,000 to 350,000 clones, almost 90% observed once, and the top ten hold approximately 4.5%. The specimen sequenced was PBMCs or T cells enriched from blood (not recorded which). Receptors originate from a woman aged 18 to 35 with acute COVID-19.

This CDR3 is CASSSSGLAASSYNEQFF. CDR3 bases: TGTGCCAGCAGCTCAAGTGGACTAGCGGCCTCATCCTACAATGAGCAGTTCTTC. The chain links TRBV7-3 to TRBJ2-1; 10 nucleotides align to TRBD2. CDR3 length: 18 amino acids. CDR1 is SGHTA, CDR2 FQGTGA, per germline. J gave up 1 base and V 4 bases, and 10 bases lay outside the gene matches.

This clone has only a few counts. The rearrangement links TRBV12-3 or TRBV12-4 to TRBJ1-2; D not resolved. V lost 6 bases and J 8 bases, leaving 16 bases between the germline ends. The CDR3 contains 13 residues. Here the CDR3 reads CASSPDSRGGYTF. CDR3 DNA: TGTGCCAGCAGCCCTGACTCCCGCGGGGGCTACACCTTC.

The genes are TRBV7-9 and TRBJ1-2; D gene unclear. This CDR3 is built from 12 residues. V was cut by 10 bases and J by 3 bases, with 12 bases left in between. Germline CDR1 is SEHNR and CDR2 is FQNEAQ (reference sequence). As DNA, the CDR3 is TGTGCCACCTCCAACAGATACTATGGCTACACCTTC. Protein: CATSNRYYGYTF.

This clone was seen a few times. The chain uses TRBV18 and TRBJ2-7, with D possibly TRBD1 on 6 matching bases. The CDR3 sequence is 12 residues long. Looked up from germline, CDR1 is KGHSH and CDR2 is LQKENI. V lost 4 bases to trimming and J lost 4 bases, with 8 bases between them. CDR3: CASSRQGYEQYF. In DNA, the CDR3 is TGTGCCAGCTCACGGCAGGGGTACGAGCAGTACTTC.

The chain employs TRBV29-1 and TRBJ1-1, with D unresolved. Between the trimmed V and J ends, which lost 5 bases and 4 bases, there was a span of 8 bases. CDR3 length: 11 amino acids. Germline CDR1 reads SQVTM; CDR2 reads ANQGSEA. CDR3: CSVLGSTEAFF. CDR3 DNA sequence: TGCAGCGTTCTAGGGAGCACTGAAGCTTTCTTT. Complete variable domain (other parts from reference TRBV29-1 and TRBJ1-1): SAVISQKPSRDICQRGTSLTIQCQVDSQVTMMFWYRQQPGQSLTLIATANQGSEATYESGFVIDKFPISRPNLTFSTLTVSNMSPEDSSIYLCSVLGSTEAFFGQGTRLTVV.

The genes are TRBV28 and TRBJ1-6; D is undetermined. The V gene's germline CDR1 is MDHEN and CDR2 SYDVKM. V lost 7 bases and J lost 7, with 8 bases in between. The CDR3 runs 12 residues. CDR3 region: CASNTANSPLHF. The CDR3 coding sequence is TGTGCCAGCAACACAGCAAATTCACCCCTCCACTTT.

The chain uses TRBV27 and TRBJ1-2, with TRBD1 as a possible D gene (5 bases). The CDR3 runs 16 residues. The germline V gene has CDR1 MNHEY and CDR2 SMNVEV (reference sequence). V was cut by 1 base and J by 4 bases, with 16 bases left in between. The CDR3 loop is CASSLLRRGGSYGYTF. For the CDR3, the DNA is TGTGCCAGCAGTTTATTAAGACGGGGGGGAAGCTATGGCTACACCTTC.

The chain carries TRBV28 and TRBJ2-7, with D tentatively TRBD2 (6 bases). CDR1 and CDR2 (germline): MDHEN, SYDVKM. Trimming removed 6 bases at V and 6 bases at J, with 21 bases between. CDR3 length: 15 residues. The CDR3 DNA is TGTGCCAGCAGCTTACCCACGGGGGTGTCGGGCGAGCAGTACTTC. It translates to CASSLPTGVSGEQYF.

The chain combines TRBV27 with TRBJ2-3; the match to TRBD2 covers 8 bases. The J segment lost 4 bases and the V segment lost 3 bases, leaving 9 bases of the junction unmatched. This CDR3 is 16 amino acids long. CDR1 MNHEY and CDR2 SMNVEV come from the germline V gene (reference sequence). The CDR3 nucleotides are TGTGCCAGCAGTTTGGGACTAGGTGGGTCCGCAGATACGCAGTATTTT. This sequence encodes CASSLGLGGSADTQYF.

For the CDR3, the DNA is TGTGCCAGCAGCCAGAGAACCGGGGGTCGGAGCACAGATACGCAGTATTTT. It is translated as CASSQRTGGRSTDTQYF. The V call is TRBV11-2, the J call TRBJ2-3, with a possible D match to TRBD2 (6 bases). The CDR3 contains 17 residues. V dropped 5 bases and J dropped 0 bases, with 18 bases sitting between them. Germline V lookup: CDR1 SGHAT, CDR2 FQNNGV.

The chain has TRBV5-8 and TRBJ1-5, with D tentatively TRBD1 (5 bases). The V gene's germline CDR1 is SGHTS and CDR2 YDEGEE. With 5 bases removed from V and 6 bases from J, the gap between germline ends came to 9 bases. The CDR3 sequence is 12 residues long. CDR3 region: CASRTQGQPQHF. The CDR3 DNA reads TGTGCCAGCAGGACGCAGGGTCAGCCCCAGCATTTT.

The chain has TRBV6-5 and TRBJ2-7, with 11 bases lining up with TRBD2. Unmatched junction bases numbered 4, after V lost 2 bases and J lost 4 bases. Germline V gene sequence: CDR1 MNHEY, CDR2 SVGAGI. The CDR3 has 15 residues. This CDR3 reads CASSYTSGSAYEQYF. The CDR3 DNA reads TGTGCCAGCAGTTACACTAGCGGGAGTGCATACGAGCAGTACTTC.

This chain uses TRBV3-1 (or the pseudogene TRBV3-2) with TRBJ1-6; D uncertain. Trimming took off 1 base at V and 9 bases at J, with 7 bases between the two ends. This CDR3 contains 13 residues. Germline V gene data show CDR1 as LGHDT and CDR2 as YNNKEL (reference sequence). CDR3 region: CASSQGRGSPLHF. As DNA, the CDR3 is TGTGCCAGCAGCCAAGGTCGGGGTTCACCCCTCCACTTT.

The chain joins TRBV20-1 to TRBJ2-2, with 8 bases aligning to TRBD2. Germline loops: CDR1 DFQATT, CDR2 SNEGSKA (reference sequence). J lost 4 bases, V lost 3 bases, and 7 bases had no gene match. This CDR3 contains 15 residues. The CDR3 here is CSASPSGRGTGELFF. For the CDR3, the DNA is TGCAGTGCTAGTCCCAGCGGGAGAGGCACCGGGGAGCTGTTTTTT.

The V call is TRBV5-1, the J call TRBJ2-1, with a weak D call TRBD2 (5 bases). The V end was cut by 3 bases, the J end by 7 bases, with 8 bases between. The CDR3 length is 12 residues. Germline V gene lookup returns CDR1 SGHRS and CDR2 YFSETQ. CDR3 in amino acids: CASSWRTNEQFF. The CDR3, as DNA: TGCGCCAGCAGCTGGAGGACGAATGAGCAGTTCTTC.

The V call is TRBV2, the J call TRBJ1-3, with D perhaps matching TRBD1 (5 bases). CDR3 length equals 13 residues. Trimming took off 7 bases at V and 0 bases at J, with 7 bases between the two ends. CDR1 is SNHLY and CDR2 is FYNNEI in the germline V gene. The CDR3 region has the DNA TGTGCCAGCATACAGGACTCTGGAAACACCATATATTTT. Residues: CASIQDSGNTIYF.

This clone has just one count. The rearrangement joins TRBV2 to TRBJ2-7, with 7 bases aligning to TRBD1. V shed 8 bases and J 3 bases; nucleotides not matched to a gene: 7. Germline CDR1 and CDR2: SNHLY and FYNNEI. This CDR3 region has 13 residues. The CDR3 bases are TGTGCCAGCGGCCGGGACAGTAACTACGAGCAGTACTTC. Translation gives CASGRDSNYEQYF.

This chain uses TRBV11-2 with TRBJ2-6, with D possibly TRBD1 on 6 matching bases. V was pared by 8 bases and J by 0 bases, with 17 bases between. This CDR3 contains 17 residues. CDR1 SGHAT and CDR2 FQNNGV come from the germline V gene. CDR3 nucleotides: TGTGCCAGCTTCGAGGGACACCGAAACTCTGGGGCCAACGTCCTGACTTTC. Its translation is CASFEGHRNSGANVLTF.

This clone was observed once. The rearrangement links TRBV6-1 to TRBJ1-5; possibly TRBD1 for D (5 bases). With 2 bases removed from V and 0 bases from J, the gap between germline ends came to 11 bases. The germline gives CDR1 MNHNS, CDR2 SASEGT. The CDR3 runs to 16 residues. As DNA, the CDR3 is TGTGCCAGCAGTGAACGGGGGGACTATAGCAATCAGCCCCAGCATTTT. This translates into CASSERGDYSNQPQHF.

This chain uses TRBV5-1 with TRBJ2-3, with 7 bases aligning to TRBD2. CDR3 size: 15 residues. Looked up from germline, CDR1 is SGHRS and CDR2 is YFSETQ. Trimming at V came to 4 bases and at J to 2 bases, leaving 7 bases not matched to a gene. Here the CDR3 reads CASSPALAPTDTQYF. CDR3 in DNA: TGCGCCAGCAGCCCTGCACTAGCGCCCACAGATACGCAGTATTTT.

The chain employs TRBV10-3 and TRBJ1-3, with TRBD1 matching 7 bases. The CDR3 loop spans 15 amino acids. Germline loops: CDR1 ENHRY, CDR2 SYGVKD. Unmatched junction bases numbered 2, after V lost 3 bases and J lost 0 bases. This CDR3 is CAISEGGRSGNTIYF. DNA of the CDR3: TGTGCCATCAGTGAAGGGGGCCGCTCTGGAAACACCATATATTTT.

J is TRBJ2-2 and V is TRBV7-3; D unclear. The CDR3 is made up of 16 amino acids. Germline-derived CDR1 and CDR2 are SGHTA and FQGTGA. V was pared by 1 base and J by 0 bases, with 9 bases between. The CDR3 loop is CASSLSALPNTGELFF. The DNA for the CDR3 is TGTGCCAGCAGCTTAAGCGCCCTACCGAACACCGGGGAGCTGTTTTTT.

V usage is TRBV2 and J usage is TRBJ1-5; 9 bases match TRBD1. Trimming took 3 bases from V and 7 from J; bases not matched to a gene: 4. The CDR3 has 14 amino acids. Germline CDR1 and CDR2: SNHLY and FYNNEI. The CDR3 loop reads CASSEGQGPQPQHF. In nucleotides, the CDR3 is TGTGCCAGCAGTGAGGGACAGGGCCCGCAGCCCCAGCATTTT.

The chain has TRBV7-3 and TRBJ2-7; possible D gene TRBD1, 5 bases. V lost 4 bases to trimming and J lost 3 bases, with 10 bases between them. The CDR3 length is 13 residues. Germline CDR1 is SGHTA and CDR2 is FQGTGA. The CDR3 sequence: CASSSLQGYEQYF. DNA for the CDR3: TGTGCCAGCAGCTCCCTGCAGGGCTACGAGCAGTACTTC.

The rearrangement uses TRBV13 and TRBJ1-1; D uncertain. The CDR3 spans 14 residues. V lost 0 bases to trimming and J lost 1 base, with 6 bases between them. Germline CDR1 reads PRHDT; CDR2 reads FYEKMQ (reference sequence). CDR3 in amino acids: CASSLGWPNTEAFF. CDR3 nucleotide sequence: TGTGCCAGCAGCTTAGGATGGCCGAACACTGAAGCTTTCTTT.

This clone has just one count. The chain combines TRBV4-2 with TRBJ2-7; 14 nucleotides align to TRBD2. V lost 4 bases and J lost 3; bases outside the gene matches: 5. CDR1 and CDR2 from the germline V gene are LGHNA and YNFKEQ. The CDR3 spans 16 residues. CDR3 sequence: CASSRTSGGIFYEQYF. CDR3 bases: TGTGCCAGCAGCCGGACTAGCGGGGGGATCTTCTACGAGCAGTACTTC.

The CDR3 is CTSGRVYNEQYF. Here the CDR3 DNA reads TGTACTTCGGGCAGGGTGTACAACGAGCAGTACTTC. This rearrangement joins TRBV6-5 to TRBJ2-7; maybe TRBD1 (5 bases). The CDR3 extends over 12 amino acids. Germline assignment: CDR1 MNHEY and CDR2 SVGAGI.

This clone was detected only once. The chain links TRBV10-3 to TRBJ1-5, with 9 bases that match TRBD1. The CDR3 is 15 amino acids. The germline CDR1 and CDR2 sequences are ENHRY and SYGVKD. Trimming took 5 bases from V and 2 from J; bases not matched to a gene: 4. In DNA, the CDR3 is TGTGCCATCAGTCCTACAGGGGGCGGCAATCAGCCCCAGCATTTT. It yields the protein CAISPTGGGNQPQHF.

The chain employs TRBV27 and TRBJ2-3; weak D call: TRBD2 (7 bases). Germline-derived CDR1 and CDR2 are MNHEY and SMNVEV (reference sequence). The V end lost 6 bases, the J end lost 0 bases, and 22 bases lay between the germline ends. The CDR3 covers 18 residues. CDR3 region: CASRRQGREPFSTDTQYF. The DNA for the CDR3 is TGTGCCAGCAGACGCCAGGGGCGGGAGCCGTTTAGCACAGATACGCAGTATTTT.